The clone carrying this T cell receptor beta chain was detected ten times or more. Its antigen is currently unknown. Healthy Caucasian individuals made up all the donors. The sample originates from a study of identical twins. The CDR3 has 16 residues. Germline CDR1 and CDR2: ENHRY and SYGVKD. Between the trimmed V and J ends, which lost 3 bases and 1 base, there was a span of 13 bases. Study results and limitations: With monozygotic twins, out-of-frame TCR alpha sharing exceeded what models estimated. In cord blood, abundant beta clonotypes had fewer insertions; memory showed no trend. Among out-of-frame alpha sequences shared by twins, low generation probability occurred in excess.

One entry per CDR3 protein results from TCRdb running MiXCR on the 5' RACE reads. The sample has approximately 150,000 distinct CDR3 sequences; around 3.6% are singletons. The source is a man between 18 and 29 years old in good health. Sequenced material: memory T cells sorted from blood. The genes are TRBV10-3 and TRBJ1-5; D perhaps matches TRBD1 (5 bases). The CDR3 reads CAISDNRDGSNQPQHF. The CDR3 region has the DNA TGTGCCATCAGTGACAACCGGGACGGAAGCAATCAGCCCCAGCATTTT.